This T cell receptor beta chain was documented in a study of control samples from healthy donors and cancer patients. CDR1 is GTSNPN and CDR2 is SVGIG in the germline V gene (reference sequence). Trimming took off 1 base at V and 3 bases at J, with 12 bases between the two ends. This CDR3 is 15 amino acids long. Clones were sequenced by immunoSEQ multiplex PCR, and TCRdb holds only the in-frame ones, with some missing. Of approximately 70,000 clones listed, roughly nine tenths are singletons. Specimen: PBMCs. The sequence was obtained from a man between 60 and 75 years old with colorectal cancer. The chain employs TRBV30 and TRBJ1-4; maybe TRBD1 (5 bases). CDR3 coding DNA: TGTGCCTGGAGTGCGGAGGGGCTGCCTAATGAAAAACTGTTTTTT. Its protein product is CAWSAEGLPNEKLFF.